This TCR beta chain was identified during a study of cytomegalovirus exposure and HLA in healthy donors (dated by TCRdb to between 2016 and 2019). For the wider study: An earlier analysis of under 600 of the donors reported 250 to 300 Gb of sequence data and more than 90 million unique TCR beta sequences from 190 million or so T cells. Roughly 300 gigabases of sequencing data and approximately 91 million unique TCR sequences made up an early release that covered about 640 HLA-typed donors. Of the roughly 400 genotyped donors, roughly 80% were placed in the genetic ancestry cluster associated with self-reported Caucasian donors. The aim of the study was to test whether cataloging public T cell receptors could identify signatures of past pathogen exposure. The T cell repertoires of around 730 subjects were profiled by immunosequencing and related to cytomegalovirus serostatus. A separate validation cohort of more than 100 different subjects was used in addition to the roughly 640-subject first cohort. To predict cytomegalovirus infection status, the study combined high-throughput TCR immunosequencing, statistical association of individual TCRs with disease status, and machine learning. To study patterns of TCR occurrence, a later analysis re-analyzed previously published TCR beta repertoires from 700 or so donors and added high-resolution HLA genotyping. In the later analysis, no new phenotypic data were used to find candidate immune exposures; instead, reliance was placed on TCR beta sequences and their occurrence across donors. To decide whether each TCR beta V gene segment behaved as functional or pseudogenic, an earlier analysis of some 540 of the donors relied on high-throughput TCR beta sequencing. Donor age, sex, ethnicity and CMV serostatus were compiled alongside the repertoire data. In a later genetic analysis, genome-wide SNP genotypes for 398 of the 666 donors were used, and that subset was treated as a discovery cohort. Every discovery cohort repertoire had been produced on one sequencing platform. Class I and class II HLA loci were covered by the typing at four-digit resolution. The number of donors typed differed by locus, with about 629-630 for A, B, C, DRB1 and DQB1, 522 for DQA1, 600 to 610 for DPA1, and around 460 for DPB1. A handful of DR-DQ haplotypes were handled as single units for association and clustering because linkage in the cohort was strong. Across approximately 420 genotyped donors of the cohort, an average of about 240,000 unique TCR beta nucleotide sequences per donor were sequenced, and roughly 20% of those sequences were non-productive. What the work shows at the level of the full study, not this receptor alone: According to a later analysis, parvovirus B19, influenza, CMV and Epstein-Barr virus appeared linked to several top co-occurrence clusters. A cluster of highly shared sequence variants was judged likely to represent a technical artifact of the sequencing pipeline. In a later analysis, most CMV-associated TCR beta chains were found to appear HLA-restricted, with HLA associations seemingly driven largely by CMV exposure. Because HLA typing was unavailable for some donors at each locus, only the typed subset was used in association tests. Specific HLA alleles were associated with 15,000 to 20,000 TCR beta sequences at a false discovery rate of 0.05 in a later analysis. In an earlier analysis of under 600 of the donors, most TCR beta V segments were observed in productive rearrangements about 90% or about 30% of the time, broadly matching IMGT annotations. In both the original and validation cohorts, the classifier was reported to diagnose cytomegalovirus status with high specificity and sensitivity. An association between a missense DCLRE1C variant and V-gene and J-gene trimming of TCR beta chains was found in a later genetic analysis and replicated in an independent cohort. While some public TCRs were present in many individuals, most TCR sequences turned up only very rarely across donors. Because counts were too low, more than 15 rarely observed V segments, including chromosome 9 orphons, were left out of the earlier analysis of about 620 of the donors. This cohort had only TCR beta chains sequenced, and the lack of alpha or paired-chain data limited which features could be detected. Sequencing depth was assumed to be roughly uniform across donors in the presence/absence analyses, though that assumption may not hold. Compared with equally common non-associated chains, HLA-associated TCR beta chains in a later analysis were more clonally expanded and had lower generation probabilities. Because the 87-base-pair reads could not distinguish some IMGT-functional V segments, including TRBV6-2 and TRBV6-3, those segments were excluded. Correlated functional status among segregating V segments might be attributable to linkage disequilibrium, but an unknown experimental factor could not be ruled out. In vitro tests confirmed that a few of the cytomegalovirus-associated TCR beta chains recognize cytomegalovirus antigens. In a later analysis, the rate of TCR association differed among HLA loci, with DRB1 alleles having the most associated TCRs and HLA-C alleles having the fewest. A total of 150 to 200 TCR beta chains were listed by the study as associated with cytomegalovirus. A further reported finding was that TCR beta sequences accurately predicted the HLA-A and HLA-B alleles for most subjects in the first cohort. When HLA alleles, especially DR and DQ, strongly co-occurred, TCR associations were difficult to assign to individual alleles. The authors suggested that the approach could potentially be generalized to other disease states and immunological phenotypes. For the cohort, immune exposure information was limited to CMV serostatus. Compared with the 666-donor mean, donors in an Asian-associated ancestry cluster had fewer N-insertions in productive TCRs, according to a later genetic analysis.

This clone was detected once. Its antigen target is currently unknown. Base qualities are missing; no much larger clone stands one base away. Including cysteine and phenylalanine, the CDR3 has 16 amino acids. Only the CDR3 region is kept as DNA, spanning 48 bases read in frame from base 1. V is pruned by 2 bases and J by 11 bases, leaving 15 bases of the junction without a gene match. CDR1 and CDR2 are read off the germline V gene (reference sequence) as PRHDT and FYEKMQ. Library method: the immunoSEQ multiplex PCR assay. A mixture of 60 forward primers for TCR Vbeta segments and 13 reverse primers for TCR Jbeta segments was used in the multiplex PCR. A multiplex PCR assay on genomic DNA amplified the CDR3 region of rearranged TCR beta genes. Amplified TCR beta libraries were sequenced as 87-base-pair reads on the Illumina HiSeq System. The authors processed their data as follows. In a later analysis, tens of millions of unique TCR beta chains were counted across the approximately 670 repertoires, and approximately 11 million of these chains were shared by at least two donors. A nearest-neighbor algorithm error-corrected the raw reads and collapsed the reads into unique sequences, merging closely related sequences to remove PCR and sequencing errors. Alignment of CDR3 sequences to IMGT reference sequences was used to assign V, D and J gene segments. For a sequence to be retained, a match of at least six nucleotides to both a V gene segment and a J gene segment was required. Rearrangements were called productive when the CDR3 lacked stop codons and stayed in frame with V and J; all others were non-productive. Following IMGT convention, CDR3 was defined as the stretch from the second conserved V-encoded cysteine to the conserved J-encoded phenylalanine. The earlier analysis of about 560 of the donors excluded any sequence lacking an unambiguous match to a single V gene segment. An earlier analysis of 500 to 700 of the donors classified V segments as functional when productive rearrangements were above 56.7% and as segregating when the standard deviation between donors was above 5%. A statistical classification framework was built for diagnosing cytomegalovirus status from the catalog of TCR beta chain sequences. A later analysis assigned V and J genes by comparing TCR nucleotide sequences with IMGT/GENE-DB human TR gene sequences. In a later analysis, CDR3 sequences and most-parsimonious VDJ recombination scenarios were assigned using the TCRdist pipeline. In a later analysis, each TCR beta chain was defined by its CDR3 amino acid sequence together with its V-gene family, and reads lacking a unique V-gene family were excluded. To address suspected cross-contamination and a sequencing artifact, a later analysis removed over 500 highly shared, low-generation-probability nucleotide sequences. A later analysis calculated a clonal expansion index for each public chain from normalized within-repertoire ranks of inferred template counts. A later analysis computed generation probabilities with a VDJ recombination model fitted to out-of-frame rearrangements, and checked the results against IGoR. In a later analysis, hypergeometric tests were used to score TCR-TCR, TCR-HLA and TCR-CMV co-occurrence, with a repertoire-size bias correction applied to TCR pairs. In a later analysis, false discovery rates were estimated by permuting HLA or CMV assignments 20 times. In a later analysis, co-occurring TCRs were grouped using DBSCAN, with TCRdist sequence similarity added in when clustering inside HLA-allele-positive subsets. For co-occurrence clustering, repertoires with fewer than 30,000 or more than 120,000 public chains were excluded, along with several repertoires with anomalous nucleotide sharing. Imported from immuneACCESS, the table was reduced by TCRdb to in-frame sequences with V and J called. These copies leave out some clones; in studies compared against another copy, an unresolved V gene accounts for under half, and the cause of the remainder is not known. V, J and clone size reflect that table, while D and trimming were determined from the DNA. Counted in this sample were roughly 120,000 clones; 77% of them appeared once. In total, the top ten clones hold around 3.5% of the sample.

The cohort comprised 710 or so healthy bone marrow donors. Cohort members were all nominally healthy when sampled, although unrecorded immune exposures were likely present. Of the approximately 670 cohort members, 250 to 300 had a positive CMV serostatus and about 400 had a negative one, while no CMV serostatus was recorded for the donor. Each donor provided a peripheral blood sample, and peripheral blood mononuclear cells were used for TCR beta sequencing. Genomic DNA extraction from the blood cell samples was performed with the Qiagen DNeasy Blood Extraction Kit. This sequence uses TRBV13 and TRBJ1-1, with 9 central nucleotides matching TRBD1. The sequence derives from a human donor in good health. Sequenced sample: PBMCs. The CDR3 has the sequence CASSLSRDREYGSAFF. The bases read TGTGCCAGCAGCTTAAGTCGGGACAGGGAATATGGTTCGGCTTTCTTT. The reference TRBV13 and TRBJ1-1 proteins fill in what lies around the CDR3, so the full variable domain reads AAGVIQSPRHLIKEKRETATLKCYPIPRHDTVYWYQQGPGQDPQFLISFYEKMQSDKGSIPDRFSAQQFSDYHSELNMSSLELGDSALYFCASSLSRDREYGSAFFGQGTRLTVV.